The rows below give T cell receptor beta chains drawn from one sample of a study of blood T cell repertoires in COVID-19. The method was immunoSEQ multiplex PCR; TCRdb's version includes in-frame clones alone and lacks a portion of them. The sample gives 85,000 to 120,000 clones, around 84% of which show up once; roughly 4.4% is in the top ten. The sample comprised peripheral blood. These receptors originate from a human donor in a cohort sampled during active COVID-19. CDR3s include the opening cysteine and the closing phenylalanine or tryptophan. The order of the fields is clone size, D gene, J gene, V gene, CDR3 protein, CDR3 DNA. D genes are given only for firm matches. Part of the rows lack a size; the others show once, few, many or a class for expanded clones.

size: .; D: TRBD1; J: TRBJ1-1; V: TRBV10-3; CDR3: CATHRGPNTEAFF; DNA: TGTGCCACCCACAGGGGCCCGAACACTGAAGCTTTCTTT
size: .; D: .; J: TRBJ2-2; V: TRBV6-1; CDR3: CASSGSVVTGNTGELFF; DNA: TGTGCCAGCAGTGGGTCTGTCGTGACAGGCAACACCGGGGAGCTGTTTTTT
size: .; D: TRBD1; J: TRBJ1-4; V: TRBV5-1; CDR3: CASSLVTGQGSGKLFF; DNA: TGCGCCAGCAGCTTGGTAACCGGACAGGGATCAGGAAAACTGTTTTTT
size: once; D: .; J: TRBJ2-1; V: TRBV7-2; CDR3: CASSSRWGADEQFF; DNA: TGTGCCAGCAGCTCCAGATGGGGCGCGGATGAGCAGTTCTTC
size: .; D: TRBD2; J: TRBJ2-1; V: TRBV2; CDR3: CASSEEGLAGAFF; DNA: TGTGCCAGCAGTGAAGAGGGCTTAGCGGGGGCATTCTTC
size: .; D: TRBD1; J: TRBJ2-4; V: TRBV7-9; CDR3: CASSLGGQGYQNIQYF; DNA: TGTGCCAGCAGCTTAGGCGGACAGGGTTATCAGAACATTCAGTACTTC
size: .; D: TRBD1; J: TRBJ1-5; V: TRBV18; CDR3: CASSGGTANNQPQHF; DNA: TGTGCCAGCTCAGGCGGGACAGCTAACAATCAGCCCCAGCATTTT
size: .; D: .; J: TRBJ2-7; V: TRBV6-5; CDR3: CASSRTQVTYEQYF; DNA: TGTGCCAGCAGTAGAACACAGGTAACCTACGAGCAGTACTTC
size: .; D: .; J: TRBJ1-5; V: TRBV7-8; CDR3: CASSLERGQPQHF; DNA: TGTGCCAGCAGCTTAGAGAGAGGTCAGCCCCAGCATTTT
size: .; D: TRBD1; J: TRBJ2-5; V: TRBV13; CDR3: CASSWTGARSQETQYF; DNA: TGTGCCAGCAGTTGGACAGGGGCGCGGAGCCAAGAGACCCAGTACTTC
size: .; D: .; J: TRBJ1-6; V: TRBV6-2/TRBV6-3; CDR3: CASSYTREIASSHF; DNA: TGTGCCAGCAGTTACACCCGAGAAATAGCTTCCTCCCACTTT
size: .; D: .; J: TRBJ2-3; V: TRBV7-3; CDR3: CASSHFTDTQYF; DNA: TGTGCCAGCAGCCACTTCACAGATACGCAGTATTTT
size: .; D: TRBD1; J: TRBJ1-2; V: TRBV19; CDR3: CASSISPPTGVYGYTF; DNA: TGTGCCAGTAGTATAAGCCCCCCGACAGGGGTCTATGGCTACACCTTC
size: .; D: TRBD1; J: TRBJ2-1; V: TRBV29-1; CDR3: CSTIGTGQNEQFF; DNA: TGCAGCACCATCGGGACAGGGCAAAATGAGCAGTTCTTC
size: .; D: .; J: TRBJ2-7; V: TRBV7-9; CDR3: CASSLVASTYEQYF; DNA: TGTGCCAGCAGCTTAGTAGCGTCGACCTACGAGCAGTACTTC
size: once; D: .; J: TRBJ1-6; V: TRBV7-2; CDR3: CASSSRQVRISPLHF; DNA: TGTGCCAGCAGCTCCCGACAGGTCCGAATTTCACCCCTCCACTTT
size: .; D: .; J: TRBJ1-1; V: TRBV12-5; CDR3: CASGRQAANTEAFF; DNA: TGTGCTAGTGGTCGGCAAGCGGCGAACACTGAAGCTTTCTTT
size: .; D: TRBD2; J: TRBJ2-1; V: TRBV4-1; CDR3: CASSPRDGGADEQFF; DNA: TGCGCCAGCAGCCCGCGGGACGGGGGGGCCGATGAGCAGTTCTTC
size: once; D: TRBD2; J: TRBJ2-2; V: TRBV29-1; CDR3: CSVQLGGTHGELFF; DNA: TGCAGCGTTCAACTCGGGGGGACCCACGGGGAGCTGTTTTTT
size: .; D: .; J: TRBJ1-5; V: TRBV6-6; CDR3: CASLEGFNQPQHF; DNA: TGTGCCAGCTTAGAGGGATTTAATCAGCCCCAGCATTTT
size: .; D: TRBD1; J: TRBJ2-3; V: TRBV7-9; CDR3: CASTGQGSTDTQYF; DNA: TGTGCCAGCACGGGACAGGGATCCACAGATACGCAGTATTTT
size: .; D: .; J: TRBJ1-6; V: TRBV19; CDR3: CASSAYRLNNSPLHF; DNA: TGTGCCAGTAGTGCGTACAGGCTAAATAATTCACCCCTCCACTTT
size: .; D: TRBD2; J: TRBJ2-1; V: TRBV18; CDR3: CASSPRTSGVSSYNEQFF; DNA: TGTGCCAGCTCACCACGGACTAGCGGGGTTAGCTCCTACAATGAGCAGTTCTTC
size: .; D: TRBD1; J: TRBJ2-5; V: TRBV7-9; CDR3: CASSLGQGKETQYF; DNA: TGTGCCAGCAGCCTGGGACAGGGTAAAGAGACCCAGTACTTC
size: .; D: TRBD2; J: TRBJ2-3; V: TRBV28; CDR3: CASSSGPQERGATDTQYF; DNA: TGTGCCAGCAGTTCGGGCCCCCAGGAGCGGGGGGCCACAGATACGCAGTATTTT
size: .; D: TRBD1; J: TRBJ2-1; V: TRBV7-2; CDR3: CASSLVSQGVLNEQFF; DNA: TGTGCCAGCAGCTTAGTATCCCAGGGGGTTCTAAATGAGCAGTTCTTC
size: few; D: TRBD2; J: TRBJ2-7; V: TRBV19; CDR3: CASSIGRGGPYEQYF; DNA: TGTGCCAGTAGTATCGGGCGGGGGGGCCCTTACGAGCAGTACTTC
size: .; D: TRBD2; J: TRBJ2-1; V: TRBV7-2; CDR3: CASSLAVAGGTLEQFF; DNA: TGTGCCAGCAGCTTAGCGGTAGCGGGGGGGACTTTGGAGCAGTTCTTC
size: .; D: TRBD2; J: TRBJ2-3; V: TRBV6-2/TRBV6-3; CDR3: CASSVGGAPDTQYF; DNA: TGTGCCAGCAGTGTCGGGGGGGCCCCAGATACGCAGTATTTT
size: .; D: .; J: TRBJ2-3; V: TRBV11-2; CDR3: CASSPQYTDTQYF; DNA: TGTGCCAGCAGCCCCCAGTACACAGATACGCAGTATTTT
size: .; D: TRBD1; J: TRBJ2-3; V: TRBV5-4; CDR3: CASSLTGADTQYF; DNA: TGTGCCAGCAGCTTAACAGGGGCAGATACGCAGTATTTT
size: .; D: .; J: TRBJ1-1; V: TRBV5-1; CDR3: CASSPRQGFNTEAFF; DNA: TGCGCCAGCAGCCCTCGGCAGGGATTCAACACTGAAGCTTTCTTT
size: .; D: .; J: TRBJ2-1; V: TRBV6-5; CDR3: CASRDWRTGSEQFF; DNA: TGTGCCAGCAGAGACTGGCGCACAGGGTCTGAGCAGTTCTTC
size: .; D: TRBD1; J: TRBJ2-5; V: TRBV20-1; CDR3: CSANYRDSEYF; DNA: TGCAGTGCTAACTACCGGGACAGTGAGTACTTC
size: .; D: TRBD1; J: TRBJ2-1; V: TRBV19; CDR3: CASSIDYGTGGLNEQFF; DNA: TGTGCCAGTAGTATAGATTACGGGACAGGGGGCTTGAATGAGCAGTTCTTC
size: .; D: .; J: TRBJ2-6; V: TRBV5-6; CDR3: CASSKGSLSGANVLTF; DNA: TGTGCCAGCAGCAAGGGGTCCCTGAGTGGGGCCAACGTCCTGACTTTC
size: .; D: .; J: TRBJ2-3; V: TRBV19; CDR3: CASSISGADTQYF; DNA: TGTGCCAGTAGTATCTCAGGGGCCGATACGCAGTATTTT
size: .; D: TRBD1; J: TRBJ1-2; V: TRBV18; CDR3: CASSPDRAGYGYTF; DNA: TGTGCCAGCTCACCGGACAGGGCTGGCTATGGCTACACCTTC
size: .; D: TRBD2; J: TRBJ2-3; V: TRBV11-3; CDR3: CASSRVAGGITDTQYF; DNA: TGTGCCAGCAGTAGGGTAGCGGGGGGTATCACAGATACGCAGTATTTT
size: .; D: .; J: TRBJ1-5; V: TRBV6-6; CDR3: CAGAEQVGNQPQHF; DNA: TGTGCCGGGGCGGAACAGGTAGGCAATCAGCCCCAGCATTTT